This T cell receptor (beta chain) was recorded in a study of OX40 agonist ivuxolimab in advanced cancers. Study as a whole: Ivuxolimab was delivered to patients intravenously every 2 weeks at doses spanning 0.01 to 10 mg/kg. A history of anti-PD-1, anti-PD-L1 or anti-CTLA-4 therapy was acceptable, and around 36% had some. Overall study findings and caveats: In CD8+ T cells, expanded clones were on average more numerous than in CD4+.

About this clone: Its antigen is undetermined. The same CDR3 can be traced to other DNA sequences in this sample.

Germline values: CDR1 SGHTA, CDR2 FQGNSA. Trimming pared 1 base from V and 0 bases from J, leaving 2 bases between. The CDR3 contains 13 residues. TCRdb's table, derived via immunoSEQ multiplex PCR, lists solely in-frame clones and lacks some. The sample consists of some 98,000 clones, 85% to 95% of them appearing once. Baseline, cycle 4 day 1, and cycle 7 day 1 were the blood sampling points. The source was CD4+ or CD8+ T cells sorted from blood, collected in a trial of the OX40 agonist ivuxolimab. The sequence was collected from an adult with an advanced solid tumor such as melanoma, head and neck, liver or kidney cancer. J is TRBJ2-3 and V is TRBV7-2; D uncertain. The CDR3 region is CASSLVSTDTQYF. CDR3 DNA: TGTGCCAGCAGCTTAGTGAGCACAGATACGCAGTATTTT.